This TCR beta chain came from a study of cytomegalovirus exposure and HLA in healthy donors. The PCR employed 60 Vbeta primers together with 13 Jbeta primers. Profiled with immunoSEQ multiplex PCR; TCRdb holds only in-frame clones, not every one. The data hold more than 90,000 clones, with 70% to 80% observed a single time. Study-level results: Later analysis suggested links between common viral pathogens and several top significant clusters.

Turning to this clone: Its antigen is unidentified.

Looked up from germline, CDR1 is SGHRS and CDR2 is YFSETQ. This CDR3 comprises 15 residues. V lost 0 bases and J lost 6, with 16 bases in between. V gene TRBV5-1 combines with J gene TRBJ2-7; TRBD2 is a possible D gene (7 bases). This TCR came from a man between 45 and 60 years old in good health and CMV-seropositive. The sequenced sample consisted of PBMCs. CDR3 loop: CASSLEGGTPGEQYF. CDR3 DNA sequence: TGCGCCAGCAGCTTGGAGGGGGGGACCCCAGGCGAGCAGTACTTC.